This entry describes one T cell receptor beta chain. Its target is unknown. This sample was included in a study of OX40 agonist ivuxolimab in advanced cancers. The overall study: Ivuxolimab is a fully human IgG2 antibody that activates OX40 (CD134). General study results and limits: More expanded clones were found, on average, in CD8+ than in CD4+ T cells.

This CDR3 contains 14 residues. The germline CDR1 and CDR2 sequences are SNHLY and FYNNEI. V lost 3 bases, J lost 2 bases, and 9 bases lay in between. The repertoire was sequenced with immunoSEQ multiplex PCR; TCRdb's copy has only in-frame clones and lacks some. The repertoire holds around 64,000 clones, with roughly 80% as singletons. This TCR was recovered from an adult with an advanced solid tumor such as melanoma, head and neck, liver or kidney cancer. This chain links TRBV2 with TRBJ2-3; either TRBD1 or TRBD2 may supply D (6 bases each). The sequences come from CD4+ or CD8+ T cells sorted from blood, collected in a trial of the OX40 agonist ivuxolimab. This CDR3 is CASSDRGLTDTQYF. CDR3 DNA: TGTGCCAGCAGTGACCGGGGGCTCACAGATACGCAGTATTTT. The full variable domain, its missing parts supplied by reference TRBV2 and TRBJ2-3, is EPEVTQTPSHQVTQMGQEVILRCVPISNHLYFYWYRQILGQKVEFLVSFYNNEISEKSEIFDDQFSVERPDGSNFTLKIRSTKLEDSAMYFCASSDRGLTDTQYFGPGTRLTVL.